A single sample is the source of the 4 T cell receptor beta chains below, sequenced in a study of Graves' ophthalmopathy and Graves' hyperthyroidism. CDR3 regions of TCR beta were amplified from RNA transcripts. Amplification began with first-round RT-PCR using HTBI primers, then second-round multiplex PCR was performed. Each CDR3 protein gets one entry after TCRdb re-called the multiplex PCR reads with MiXCR. The profile shows some 750,000 distinct CDR3 sequences, 40% of them singletons. The sequencing input was peripheral blood. These receptors were obtained from an adult man with Graves' ophthalmopathy.

This clonotype occurred many times. The V call is TRBV7-7, the J call TRBJ2-5; D call uncertain. CDR1 and CDR2 from the germline V gene are SSHAT and FNYEAQ (reference sequence). V lost 2 bases to trimming and J lost 5 bases, with 15 bases between them. This CDR3 contains 15 residues. The CDR3 spells CASSLNAGTWETQYF. CDR3 nucleotide sequence: TGTGCCAGCAGCTTAAATGCAGGCACGTGGGAGACCCAGTACTTC.

This rearrangement joins TRBV7-9 to TRBJ2-5, with a tentative D call TRBD2 (6 bases). The length of the CDR3 is 15 residues. The ends were cut back, 3 bases at V and 2 bases at J, with 13 bases in the middle. In germline, CDR1 is SEHNR, CDR2 FQNEAQ (reference sequence). The CDR3 coding sequence is TGTGCCAGCAGCTTTGTCGCGGGGCTACAAGAGACCCAGTACTTC. This encodes CASSFVAGLQETQYF.

The DNA for the CDR3 is TGCAGCGCCGGGGACAACGCCTCACCCCTCCACTTT. The encoded protein is CSAGDNASPLHF. This rearrangement joins TRBV29-1 to TRBJ1-6; TRBD1 is a possible D gene (6 bases). This CDR3 has 12 residues. The germline V gene encodes CDR1 SQVTM and CDR2 ANQGSEA. The V end lost 7 bases, the J end lost 10 bases, and 14 bases lay between the germline ends.

The rearrangement links TRBV11-3 to TRBJ2-3, with D tentatively TRBD2 (5 bases). This CDR3 contains 15 residues. Trimming cost V 1 base and J 6 bases, with 14 bases left between them. Germline CDR1 SGHNT, CDR2 YENEEA. The CDR3 region is CASSLGAVQQDTQYF. As DNA, the CDR3 is TGTGCCAGCAGCTTAGGAGCGGTACAGCAGGATACGCAGTATTTT.